This entry describes one TCR beta chain. These data are taken from a study of blood T cells in healthy people across ages. Using a J-beta primer mix together with a sample-barcoded 5' primer, a second PCR was run for roughly 6 to 12 cycles. A template-switch adaptor that had 12 random nucleotides put a tag on each cDNA molecule. Each sample provided no less than 3 million CDR3-containing paired-end reads. A single record per CDR3 protein comes from TCRdb applying MiXCR to the 5' RACE reads. The table lists 1.5 million to 2 million distinct CDR3 sequences, 49% of them singletons. The V and J ends lost 0 bases and 3 bases respectively, with 6 bases between them. CDR3 length equals 13 residues. CDR1 and CDR2 (germline): ENHRY, SYGVKD.

Sequenced sample: blood. This sequence joins TRBV10-3 and TRBJ2-7; D is ambiguous. This clonotype originated in a middle-aged woman in good health. The CDR3 DNA follows: TGTGCCATCAGTGAGTCTTGGCACTACGAGCAGTACTTC. Translation gives CAISESWHYEQYF.